This record looks at one T cell receptor beta chain sequence and its context. Its antigen is still unknown. The germline V gene has CDR1 WNHNN and CDR2 SYGVQD (reference sequence). The CDR3 contains 13 residues. Germline trimming cut 8 bases from V and 4 bases from J; bases unmatched to any gene: 4. This entry is derived from a study of shared clonotypes between healthy human individuals. Clones were read by immunoSEQ multiplex PCR, and TCRdb kept only the in-frame ones, dropping some. The data show fewer than 650,000 clones, about 82% seen once. Study-wide results and limits: Sampling involved blood alone; tissue repertoires likely differ.

The rearrangement uses TRBV10-1 and TRBJ2-7; TRBD2 matches 11 bases. The sample consisted of PBMCs. The sequence came from a woman aged 35 to 49 in good health. Some clones in this sample may be carry-over from other donors' samples. The CDR3 nucleotides read TGCGCCAGCGGTCCTAGCGGGAGGTACGAGCAGTACTTC. Translated, it gives CASGPSGRYEQYF.